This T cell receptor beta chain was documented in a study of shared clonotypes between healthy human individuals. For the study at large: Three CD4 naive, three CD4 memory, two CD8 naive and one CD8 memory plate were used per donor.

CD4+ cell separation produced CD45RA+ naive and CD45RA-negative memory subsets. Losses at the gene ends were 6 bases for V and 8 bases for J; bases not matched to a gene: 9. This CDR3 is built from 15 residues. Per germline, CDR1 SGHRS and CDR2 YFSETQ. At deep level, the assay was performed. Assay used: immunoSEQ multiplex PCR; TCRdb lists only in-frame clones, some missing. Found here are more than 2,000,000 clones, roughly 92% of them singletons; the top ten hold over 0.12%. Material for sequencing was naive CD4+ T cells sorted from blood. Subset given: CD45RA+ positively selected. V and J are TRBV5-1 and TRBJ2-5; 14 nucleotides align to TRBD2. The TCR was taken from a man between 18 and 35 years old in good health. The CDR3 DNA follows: TGCGCCAGCACTCCAGGGACTAGCGGGGGTTTCACCCAGTACTTC. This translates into CASTPGTSGGFTQYF.